The T cell receptor beta chain under discussion was sequenced for a study of blood T cell repertoires in COVID-19. Whole-study context: Samples of COVID-19 (acute and convalescent) were obtained from the United States, Italy and Spain. T cells, B-cell-depleted T cells, or PBMCs provided the cDNA or gDNA that served as material.

Original processing methods: Quantification of nucleated cells was approximated via reference gene primer amplification. Method: immunoSEQ multiplex PCR; TCRdb's copy keeps in-frame clones and lacks some. V and J calls and clone size are given by that table; D and trimming were obtained from the DNA. Found here are some 200,000 clones, about 81% of them singletons; the top ten hold under 15%. Germline assignment: CDR1 LNHDA and CDR2 SQIVND (reference sequence). The CDR3 sequence is 17 residues long. The V segment lost 5 bases and the J segment 1 base; nucleotides outside the gene matches: 12. This receptor was obtained from a man aged 25-40 years with active or convalescent COVID-19. The sequenced material came from peripheral blood. V usage is TRBV19 and J usage is TRBJ2-3; TRBD2 matches 7 bases. DNA of the CDR3: TGTGCCAGTAGTTCTCGGACGGGGAGGGCTGGCACAGATACGCAGTATTTT. It codes for CASSSRTGRAGTDTQYF.